This TCR beta chain comes out of a study of cytotoxic CD8 clonotypes in ibrutinib-treated CLL. Turning to the study itself: Patients: about 11 relapsed/refractory, approximately 14 treatment-naive, some 18 IGHV unmutated.

Measured with immunoSEQ multiplex PCR; TCRdb has only the in-frame clones, and not every one. The data show approximately 210,000 clones, with about 72% seen just once and over 10% held by the top ten. This CDR3 region has 14 residues. The germline CDR1 and CDR2 sequences are MDHEN and SYDVKM. The V gene lost 5 bases and the J gene lost 0 bases, with 11 bases spanning the gap. This clone has a single count. The sample in question was PBMCs, obtained after 24 months of ibrutinib treatment. This receptor was identified in a human donor with chronic lymphocytic leukemia. The chain carries TRBV28 and TRBJ2-7, with a tentative D call TRBD1 (6 bases). The DNA of the CDR3 is TGTGCCAGCAGTGGCCGACAGGACTCCTACGAGCAGTACTTC. Residues: CASSGRQDSYEQYF.